Given below is one TCR beta chain in context. Its antigen is unidentified. 10 ml of fresh peripheral blood supplied the PBMCs. Amplification of TCR beta CDR3 regions used RNA as the template. With the HTBI primer set, the TCR CDR3 went through a first round of RT-PCR. TCRdb redid the calling of the multiplex PCR reads with MiXCR, one entry per CDR3 protein. The sample records roughly 300,000 distinct CDR3 sequences, approximately 15% being singletons. The data are from a study of T cells in Graves' hyperthyroidism and ophthalmopathy. Study results and limitations: Most expanded thyroid clonotypes above 0.001 also appeared in blood.

Sequencing used blood. The source is a woman in her twenties or thirties with Graves' hyperthyroidism.

In DNA form, the CDR3 reads TGTGCCAGTAGCCCCCGTGGGGGGCTCGGGTACAATGAGCAGTTCTTC. This codes for CASSPRGGLGYNEQFF. The chain is built from TRBV19 and TRBJ2-1; TRBD1 or TRBD2 may be the D gene (6 bases each). This CDR3 comprises 16 residues. The germline V gene has CDR1 LNHDA and CDR2 SQIVND (reference sequence). Trimming took off 6 bases at V and 4 bases at J, with 19 bases between the two ends.